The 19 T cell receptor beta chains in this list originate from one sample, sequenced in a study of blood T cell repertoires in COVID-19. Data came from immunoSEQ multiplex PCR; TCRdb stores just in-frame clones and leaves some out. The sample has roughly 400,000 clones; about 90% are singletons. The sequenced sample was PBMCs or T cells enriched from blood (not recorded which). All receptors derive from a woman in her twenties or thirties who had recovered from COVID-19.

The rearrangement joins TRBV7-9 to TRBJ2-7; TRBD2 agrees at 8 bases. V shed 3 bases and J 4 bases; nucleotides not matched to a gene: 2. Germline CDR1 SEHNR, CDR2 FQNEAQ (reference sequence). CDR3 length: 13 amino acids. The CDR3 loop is CASSLGLVYEQYF. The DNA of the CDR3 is TGTGCCAGCAGCTTGGGACTAGTTTACGAGCAGTACTTC.

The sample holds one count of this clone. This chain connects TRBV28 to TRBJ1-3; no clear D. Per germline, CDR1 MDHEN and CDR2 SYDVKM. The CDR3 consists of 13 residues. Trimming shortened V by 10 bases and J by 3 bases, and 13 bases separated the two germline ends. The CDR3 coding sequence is TGTGCCACCGATACAGTCAATGGAAACACCATATATTTT. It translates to CATDTVNGNTIYF.

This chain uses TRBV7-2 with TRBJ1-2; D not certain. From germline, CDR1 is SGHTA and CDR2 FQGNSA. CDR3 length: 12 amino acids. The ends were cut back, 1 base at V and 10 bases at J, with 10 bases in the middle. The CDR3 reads CASSLDRAYYTF. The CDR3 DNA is TGTGCCAGCAGCTTAGATCGCGCATACTACACCTTC.

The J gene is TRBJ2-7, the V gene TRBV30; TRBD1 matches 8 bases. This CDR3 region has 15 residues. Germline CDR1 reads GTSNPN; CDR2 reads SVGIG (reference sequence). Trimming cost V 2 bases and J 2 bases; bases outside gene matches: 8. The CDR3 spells CAWSLKRDRPYEQYF. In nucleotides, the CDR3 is TGTGCCTGGAGTCTAAAACGGGACAGGCCCTACGAGCAGTACTTC.

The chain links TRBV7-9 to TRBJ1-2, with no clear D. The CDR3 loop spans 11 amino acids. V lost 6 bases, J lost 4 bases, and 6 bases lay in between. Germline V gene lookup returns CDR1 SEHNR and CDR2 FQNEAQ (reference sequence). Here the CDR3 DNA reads TGTGCCAGCAGTCAGTCCTATGGCTACACCTTC. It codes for CASSQSYGYTF.

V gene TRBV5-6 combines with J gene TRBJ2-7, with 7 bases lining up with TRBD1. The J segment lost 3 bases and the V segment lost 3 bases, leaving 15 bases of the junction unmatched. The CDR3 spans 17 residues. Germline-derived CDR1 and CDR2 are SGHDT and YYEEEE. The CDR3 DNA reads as TGTGCCAGCAGCTGGGACACCCTTCTGGGACAGAGCTACGAGCAGTACTTC. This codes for CASSWDTLLGQSYEQYF.

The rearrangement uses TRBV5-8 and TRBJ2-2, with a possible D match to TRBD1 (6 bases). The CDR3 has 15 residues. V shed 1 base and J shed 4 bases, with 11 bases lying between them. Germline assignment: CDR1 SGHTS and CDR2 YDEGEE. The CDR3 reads CASSLRRQATGELFF. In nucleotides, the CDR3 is TGTGCCAGCAGCTTGCGACGACAGGCCACCGGGGAGCTGTTTTTT.

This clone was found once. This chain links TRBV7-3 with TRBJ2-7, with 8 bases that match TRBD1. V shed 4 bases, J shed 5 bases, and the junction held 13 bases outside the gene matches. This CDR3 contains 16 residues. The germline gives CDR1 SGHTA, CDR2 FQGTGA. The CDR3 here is CASSSRPGTGIHEQYF. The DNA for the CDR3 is TGTGCCAGCAGCTCTAGGCCCGGGACAGGTATCCACGAGCAGTACTTC.

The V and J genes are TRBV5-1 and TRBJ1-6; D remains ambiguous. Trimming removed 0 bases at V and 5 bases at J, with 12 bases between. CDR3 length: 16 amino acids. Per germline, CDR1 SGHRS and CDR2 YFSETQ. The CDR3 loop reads CASSLAGYENNSPLHF. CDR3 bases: TGCGCCAGCAGCTTGGCCGGGTACGAGAATAATTCACCCCTCCACTTT.

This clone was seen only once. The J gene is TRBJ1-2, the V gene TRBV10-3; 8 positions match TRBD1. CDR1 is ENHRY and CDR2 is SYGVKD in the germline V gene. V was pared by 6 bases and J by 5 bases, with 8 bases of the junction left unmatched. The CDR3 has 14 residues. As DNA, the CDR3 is TGTGCCATCAGAGGACAGGGAGCTTCATATGGCTACACCTTC. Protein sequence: CAIRGQGASYGYTF.

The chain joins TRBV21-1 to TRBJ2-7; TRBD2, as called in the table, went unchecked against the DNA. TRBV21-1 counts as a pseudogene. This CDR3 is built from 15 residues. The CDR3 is CASSKSWREIYEQYF. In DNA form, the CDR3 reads TGTGCCAGCAGCAAATCTTGGCGGGAGATCTACGAGCAGTACTTC.

The CDR3 DNA is TGTGCCAGCAGCCAAACTAGCCACAATGAGCAGTTCTTC. This translates into CASSQTSHNEQFF. V usage is TRBV7-3 and J usage is TRBJ2-1; tentative D call: TRBD2 (6 bases). The V gene lost 5 bases and the J gene lost 5 bases, with 10 bases spanning the gap. Germline lookup yields CDR1 SGHTA and CDR2 FQGTGA. The CDR3 is made up of 13 amino acids.

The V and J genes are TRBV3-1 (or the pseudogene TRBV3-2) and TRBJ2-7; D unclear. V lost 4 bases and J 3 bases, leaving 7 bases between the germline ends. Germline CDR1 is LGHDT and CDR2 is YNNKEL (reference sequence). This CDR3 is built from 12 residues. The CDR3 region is CASSLESYEQYF. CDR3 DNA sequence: TGTGCCAGCAGCCTTGAGAGCTACGAGCAGTACTTC.

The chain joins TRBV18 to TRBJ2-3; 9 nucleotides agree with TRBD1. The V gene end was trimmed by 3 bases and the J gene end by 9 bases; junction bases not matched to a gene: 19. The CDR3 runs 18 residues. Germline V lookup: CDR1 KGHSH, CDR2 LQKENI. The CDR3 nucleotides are TGTGCCAGCTCACCGAAACAGGGGGCCGCCCACCCGTATTGGACGCAGTATTTT. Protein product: CASSPKQGAAHPYWTQYF.

The CDR3 is CASSLLDSHEKLFF. Written as DNA, the CDR3 is TGTGCCAGCAGTCTCCTCGACAGCCATGAAAAACTGTTTTTT. The chain recombines TRBV27 with TRBJ1-4; TRBD1 might be the D (5 bases). This CDR3 has 14 residues. V lost 5 bases, J lost 6 bases, and 13 bases lay in between. Germline values: CDR1 MNHEY, CDR2 SMNVEV (reference sequence).

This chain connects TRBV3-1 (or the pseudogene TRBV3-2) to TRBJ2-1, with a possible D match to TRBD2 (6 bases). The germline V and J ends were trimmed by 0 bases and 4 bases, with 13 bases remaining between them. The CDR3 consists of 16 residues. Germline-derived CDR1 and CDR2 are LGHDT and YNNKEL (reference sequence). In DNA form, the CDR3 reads TGTGCCAGCAGCCAAGACAGACTAGTAGAGTACAATGAGCAGTTCTTC. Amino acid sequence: CASSQDRLVEYNEQFF.

The CDR3: CASSLTSGIYNEQFF. The CDR3 DNA reads as TGTGCCAGCAGCCTGACTAGCGGGATCTACAATGAGCAGTTCTTC. This chain links TRBV7-3 with TRBJ2-1; 11 positions match TRBD2. Germline trimming cut 5 bases from V and 3 bases from J; bases unmatched to any gene: 3. Looked up from germline, CDR1 is SGHTA and CDR2 is FQGTGA. The CDR3 extends over 15 amino acids. The full variable domain, with the rest looked up from reference TRBV7-3 and TRBJ2-1, is GAGVSQTPSNKVTEKGKYVELRCDPISGHTALYWYRQSLGQGPEFLIYFQGTGAADDSGLPNDRFFAVRPEGSVSTLKIQRTERGDSAVYLCASSLTSGIYNEQFFGPGTRLTVL.

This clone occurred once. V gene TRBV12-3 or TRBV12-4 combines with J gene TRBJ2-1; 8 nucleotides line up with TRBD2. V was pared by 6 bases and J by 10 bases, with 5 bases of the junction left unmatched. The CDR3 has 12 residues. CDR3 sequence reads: CASRGLEGEQFF. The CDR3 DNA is TGTGCCAGCAGGGGACTAGAAGGCGAGCAGTTCTTC.

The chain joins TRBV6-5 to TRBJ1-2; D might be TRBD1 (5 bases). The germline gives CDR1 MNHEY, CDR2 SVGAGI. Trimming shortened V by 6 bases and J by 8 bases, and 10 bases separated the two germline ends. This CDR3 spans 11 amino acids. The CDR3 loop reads CASRRRGGYTF. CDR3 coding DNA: TGTGCCAGCAGGCGGAGGGGAGGCTACACCTTC.